The table lists the clone carrying this T cell receptor (beta chain) with a few counts. Its antigen is undetermined. Selection for sequencing was limited to patients who had shown CD8+CD57+ cell expansion by flow cytometry. Diagnosis of severe acquired aplastic anemia applied to all patients. The data are from a study of CD8+CD57+ T cells in acquired aplastic anemia. Study-wide background: Yields of DNA that came from sorted CD4+ and CD8+ cells averaged approximately 3.5 ug.

Researchers used genomic DNA as the template to profile TCR beta VDJ and CDR3. TCRdb fed the reads into MiXCR, producing one record per CDR3 protein. The data contain about 200,000 distinct CDR3 sequences, approximately 65% of them singletons. Study results and limitations: Patients and controls shared under 35 CD8+ CDR3 sequences, highly expressed in patients.

V was pared by 6 bases and J by 7 bases, with 7 bases of the junction left unmatched. This CDR3 comprises 12 residues. Germline V CDR1 and CDR2: DFQATT, SNEGSKA (reference sequence). This clonotype was obtained from a human donor with aplastic anemia. V and J are TRBV20-1 and TRBJ1-2; the match to TRBD1 covers 8 bases. Sequences were obtained from sorted CD4+, CD8+, or CD8+CD57+ T cells (not recorded which) from PBMCs. The CDR3 loop is CSALGGTGGYTF. As DNA, the CDR3 is TGCAGTGCCCTCGGAGGGACAGGTGGCTACACCTTC.